This T cell receptor beta chain originates from a study of OX40 agonist ivuxolimab in advanced cancers. Sequencing was performed with immunoSEQ multiplex PCR; in TCRdb, only in-frame clones are kept and a portion is missing. This table holds about 80,000 clones, about nine tenths found once. Autoimmune disease history or systemic immunosuppression barred patients. Germline loops: CDR1 SGHDN, CDR2 FVKESK. The CDR3 has 15 amino acids. The trim removed 4 bases at V and 10 bases at J, leaving 10 bases unmatched. General study points: Low clonal expansion, among the lowest seen, marked partial responders at 0.1-3.0 mg/kg.

Concerning this clone: The antigen remains undetermined.

The sequenced sample was CD4+ or CD8+ T cells sorted from blood, obtained in a trial of the OX40 agonist ivuxolimab. V gene TRBV14 combines with J gene TRBJ2-1; 10 bases fit TRBD2. The sequence derives from an adult with an advanced solid tumor such as melanoma, head and neck, liver or kidney cancer. CDR3 region: CASSPWTSGLQEQFF. DNA of the CDR3: TGTGCCAGCAGCCCCTGGACTAGCGGACTACAGGAGCAGTTCTTC.